The clone carrying this TCR beta chain has at least ten counts. Antigen unknown. TCRdb ran MiXCR on the 5' RACE reads and lists one entry per CDR3 protein. The data contain 120,000 to 150,000 distinct CDR3 sequences, about 5.5% of them singletons. This sample was included in a study of T-cell memory formation after mild COVID-19. Study results and caveats: A second wave expanding day 15 to 37 was CD4+-biased; contracting clones were balanced. Clones from the second wave (peaking day 37) had unconfirmed SARS-CoV-2 specificity.

CDR1 and CDR2 from the germline V gene are SGHTA and FQGNSA. The CDR3 sequence is 13 residues long. V was clipped by 2 bases and J by 3 bases, with 6 bases between them. The gene calls are TRBV7-2 and TRBJ2-3; D is unclear. Sequencing was carried out using PBMCs or a T cell subset sorted from them (not recorded which). This receptor was taken from an adult woman who had mild COVID-19 (a few samples of this study predate the infection). Cell type and time point are not known. CDR3 DNA sequence: TGTGCCAGCAGCTTATGGCTGACAGATACGCAGTATTTT. Its translation: CASSLWLTDTQYF.